These 10 T cell receptor beta chains were sequenced from one sample in a study of identical twins. TCRdb independently ran MiXCR on the 5' RACE reads; one entry per CDR3 protein. The sample has approximately 670,000 distinct CDR3 sequences, 5.5% to 6.5% seen once; the top ten hold approximately 2%. The sequencing sample was made of naive T cells sorted from blood. The receptors were sampled from a man younger than 35 in good health.

This clonotype was picked up many times. The chain employs TRBV5-1 and TRBJ1-4; D is perhaps TRBD1 (5 bases). The CDR3 runs to 14 residues. V lost 4 bases and J 8 bases, leaving 15 bases between the germline ends. Germline values: CDR1 SGHRS, CDR2 YFSETQ. CDR3 protein: CASSHGTNEEKLFF. Here the CDR3 DNA reads TGCGCCAGCAGCCACGGGACGAACGAAGAAAAACTGTTTTTT.

J is TRBJ1-2 and V is TRBV29-1, with D perhaps TRBD1 (6 bases). Germline lookup yields CDR1 SQVTM and CDR2 ANQGSEA. This CDR3 region has 14 residues. Trimming cost V 4 bases and J 1 base, with 13 bases left between them. CDR3 coding DNA: TGCAGCGTTGGCACCGGGACACATAACTATGGCTACACCTTC. Translating it yields CSVGTGTHNYGYTF.

This clonotype was observed a few times. The chain links TRBV13 to TRBJ2-4, with 7 bases identical to TRBD2. Per germline, CDR1 PRHDT and CDR2 FYEKMQ (reference sequence). V lost 5 bases to trimming and J lost 6 bases; unmatched junction nucleotides: 7. The CDR3 loop spans 14 amino acids. The CDR3 here is CASSAGVGLNIQYF. The CDR3 coding sequence is TGTGCCAGCAGCGCGGGGGTCGGGTTAAACATTCAGTACTTC.

V and J are TRBV2 and TRBJ1-1, with D unresolved. CDR3 length equals 13 residues. Germline V gene data show CDR1 as SNHLY and CDR2 as FYNNEI. V was clipped by 5 bases and J by 0 bases, with 7 bases between them. The CDR3 spells CASSIAMNTEAFF. The CDR3 coding sequence is TGTGCCAGCAGTATAGCTATGAACACTGAAGCTTTCTTT.

In its sample, this clonotype was seen many times. The CDR3 DNA sequence: TGTGCCAGCAGCGATAACAGGGGACCCTATCATGAGCAGTTCTTC. It is translated as CASSDNRGPYHEQFF. The rearrangement joins TRBV28 to TRBJ2-1, with 7 bases lining up with TRBD1. CDR1 is MDHEN and CDR2 is SYDVKM in the germline V gene. The CDR3 has 15 amino acids. V was pared by 6 bases and J by 8 bases, with 13 bases of the junction left unmatched. Using reference TRBV28 and TRBJ2-1 for the parts outside the CDR3, the full variable domain is DVKVTQSSRYLVKRTGEKVFLECVQDMDHENMFWYRQDPGLGLRLIYFSYDVKMKEKGDIPEGYSVSREKKERFSLILESASTNQTSMYLCASSDNRGPYHEQFFGPGTRLTVL.

This clonotype was counted many times. The chain joins TRBV27 to TRBJ2-1; TRBD2 aligns across 8 bases. CDR1 is MNHEY, CDR2 SMNVEV, per germline (reference sequence). Trimming cost V 4 bases and J 0 bases; bases outside gene matches: 5. The CDR3 runs to 16 residues. This chain's CDR3 is CASSYSGISSYNEQFF. The DNA of the CDR3 is TGTGCCAGCAGTTATAGCGGGATCAGCTCCTACAATGAGCAGTTCTTC.

The J gene is TRBJ2-1, the V gene TRBV29-1, with D unresolved. Germline V gives CDR1 SQVTM, CDR2 ANQGSEA. Trimming left V 1 base short and J 6 bases short, with 4 bases between. CDR3 length: 11 amino acids. Here the CDR3 DNA reads TGCAGCGTTGAAGGTCGCAATGAGCAGTTCTTC. It encodes CSVEGRNEQFF.

This clonotype was counted ten times or more. This chain connects TRBV12-3 or TRBV12-4 to TRBJ1-5; 9 bases match TRBD1. This CDR3 has 16 residues. Trimming took 8 bases from V and 2 from J; bases not matched to a gene: 10. The CDR3 DNA reads as TGTGCCAGCGACAAACAGGGGGCAGTCGGCAATCAGCCCCAGCATTTT. Translating gives CASDKQGAVGNQPQHF.

The rearrangement uses TRBV15 and TRBJ2-1; 13 positions agree with TRBD2. The V and J ends lost 3 bases and 8 bases, in that order; junction bases with no gene match: 4. The germline V gene encodes CDR1 LNHNV and CDR2 YYDKDF (reference sequence). The CDR3 spans 15 residues. CDR3 sequence reads: CATSSGTSGNDEQFF. CDR3 bases: TGTGCCACCAGCAGCGGGACTAGCGGGAACGATGAGCAGTTCTTC. Together with reference TRBV15 and TRBJ2-1, the CDR3 gives the full variable domain: DAMVIQNPRYQVTQFGKPVTLSCSQTLNHNVMYWYQQKSSQAPKLLFHYYDKDFNNEADTPDNFQSRRPNTSFCFLDIRSPGLGDTAMYLCATSSGTSGNDEQFFGPGTRLTVL.

This clonotype was seen a handful of times. The chain links TRBV5-1 to TRBJ1-2; a possible D gene is TRBD1 (6 bases). V shed 0 bases and J shed 8 bases, with 23 bases lying between them. The CDR3 length is 17 residues. Per germline, CDR1 SGHRS and CDR2 YFSETQ. The DNA of the CDR3 is TGCGCCAGCAGCTTGGGGATTCAACTCGACAGGCTGTACGGCTACACCTTC. Its protein is CASSLGIQLDRLYGYTF.